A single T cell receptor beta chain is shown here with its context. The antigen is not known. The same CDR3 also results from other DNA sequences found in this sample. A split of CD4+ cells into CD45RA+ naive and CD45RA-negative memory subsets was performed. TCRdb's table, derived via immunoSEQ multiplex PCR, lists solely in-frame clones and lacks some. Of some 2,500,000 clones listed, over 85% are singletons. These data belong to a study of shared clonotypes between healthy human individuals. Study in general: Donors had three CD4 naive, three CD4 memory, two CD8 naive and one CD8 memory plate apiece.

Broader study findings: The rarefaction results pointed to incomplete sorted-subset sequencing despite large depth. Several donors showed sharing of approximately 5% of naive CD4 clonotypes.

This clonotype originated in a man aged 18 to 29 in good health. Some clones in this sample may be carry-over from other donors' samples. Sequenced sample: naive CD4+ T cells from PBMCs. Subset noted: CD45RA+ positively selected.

The CDR3 DNA reads TGTGCCAGTAGAAGTCGACAGGAGACCCAGTACTTC. Protein product: CASRSRQETQYF. The chain has TRBV6-5 and TRBJ2-5, with a tentative D call TRBD1 (5 bases). This CDR3 region has 12 residues. The V end lost 9 bases, the J end lost 5 bases, and 13 bases lay between the germline ends. Looked up from germline, CDR1 is MNHEY and CDR2 is SVGAGI.